The entry below describes one T cell receptor (beta chain). The target antigen is unknown. The data stem from a study of T cell responses to AZD1222 COVID-19 vaccine. Trimming left V 5 bases short and J 7 bases short, with 17 bases between. There are 15 residues in the CDR3. Germline CDR1 SGHTA, CDR2 FQGTGA. Assay: immunoSEQ multiplex PCR; the TCRdb copy retains only in-frame clones and omits some. This table holds tens of thousands of clones, 80% to 90% found once. Findings and caveats of the study: Repertoires were obtained solely post-peak T cell response. Mapped onto spike, vaccine-associated CD4 TCRs spanned it and were dominant at 160-218 and 743-854. A rise in Spike-specific TCR breadth and depth followed two AZD1222 doses. Among the donors, most were white British and more were female, and clonal diversity was possibly underestimated.

The V call is TRBV7-3, the J call TRBJ2-2; D may be TRBD2 (6 bases). The source of this sequence is an adult who received the AZD1222 COVID-19 vaccine. The sequencing used peripheral blood, collected 28 days after the second AZD1222 dose. The CDR3 coding sequence is TGTGCCAGCAGCCCCACCGGGACTCGGGGCGGGGAGCTGTTTTTT. The encoded protein is CASSPTGTRGGELFF.